The clone carrying this T cell receptor beta chain came up a few times. Germline V gives CDR1 MNHNS, CDR2 SASEGT. The CDR3 spans 12 residues. This sample is part of a study of cytomegalovirus exposure and HLA in healthy donors. It was with 60 Vbeta and 13 Jbeta primers that the PCR ran. Profiling relied on immunoSEQ multiplex PCR, and the TCRdb table lists in-frame clones only, not all of them. Of fewer than 250,000 clones in the sample, under 85% are singletons; the top ten hold about 1.5%. What was sequenced was PBMCs. The chain is built from TRBV6-1 and TRBJ2-5; TRBD1 is a possible D gene (5 bases). The DNA end is a closer match to TRBJ2-7, so the J assignment may be wrong. This receptor was identified in a young woman in good health and CMV-seronegative. This chain's CDR3 is CASSETVYEQYF. CDR3 coding DNA: TGTGCCAGCAGTGAGACAGTCTACGAGCAGTACTTC.